A selection of T cell receptor beta chains follows, all from one sample in a study of cytomegalovirus exposure and HLA in healthy donors. Profiling relied on immunoSEQ multiplex PCR, and the TCRdb table lists in-frame clones only, not all of them. This table has about 200,000 clones, around 85% appearing once. Sequencing was carried out using PBMCs. These receptors originate from a woman aged 45-65 years in good health and CMV-seronegative. CDR3s include the opening cysteine and the closing phenylalanine or tryptophan. A D gene is named only where the DNA matches it firmly. The size entry is marked missing in some rows and otherwise reads once, few, many or a size class.

TRBJ1-4,once,TRBV7-2,TRBD1,TGTGCCAGCAGCTCCCAGACAGGGTTAACTAATGAAAAACTGTTTTTT,CASSSQTGLTNEKLFF
TRBJ1-1,.,TRBV7-9,.,TGTGCCAGCAGCTCAGACAGGCGGATCCGGAACACTGAAGCTTTCTTT,CASSSDRRIRNTEAFF
TRBJ1-4,.,TRBV25-1,.,TGTGCCAGCATGGGGTTTGACAGAAGGAATGAAAAACTGTTTTTT,CASMGFDRRNEKLFF
TRBJ2-7,.,TRBV18,TRBD2,TGTGCCAGCTCACCCCGATTAGCGGGGACCGTGAGAGAGCAGTACTTC,CASSPRLAGTVREQYF
TRBJ2-7,.,TRBV13,.,TGTGCCAGCAGCTTAGGTTCCAGGTCCTACGAGCAGTACTTC,CASSLGSRSYEQYF
TRBJ1-3,.,TRBV10-2,.,TGCGCCAGCAGTGAGTTGGAGAGCTCTGGAAACACCATATATTTT,CASSELESSGNTIYF
TRBJ1-2,once,TRBV6-6,.,TGTGCCAGCAGTTATCTAGTAAACTATGGCTACACCTTC,CASSYLVNYGYTF
TRBJ2-7,.,TRBV18,TRBD1,TGTGCCAGCTCCCTTTTGGCGGGACAGGGAGGCGAGCAGTACTTC,CASSLLAGQGGEQYF
TRBJ2-3,.,TRBV5-1,TRBD1,TGCGCCAGCAGCTTGGGGCACGGGACAGGGTCCGATACGCAGTATTTT,CASSLGHGTGSDTQYF
TRBJ1-1,.,TRBV27,TRBD1,TGTGCCAGCAGTTCGAGACAGGGTGGCGTTTCAGCTTTCTTT,CASSSRQGGVSAFF
TRBJ1-4,.,TRBV9,.,TGTGCCAGCAGCGTGGGCAGGGAGGGTGAAAAACTGTTTTTT,CASSVGREGEKLFF
TRBJ1-2,.,TRBV14,.,TGTGCCAGCAGCCGTCAGGCGTCTTCTCATGGCTACACCTTC,CASSRQASSHGYTF